This TCR beta chain was sequenced for a study of OX40 agonist ivuxolimab in advanced cancers. In regard to this clone: Its antigen remains unknown.

Findings and caveats of the study: CD8+ T cells averaged more expanded clones than CD4+.

Germline V CDR1 and CDR2: SGHNT, YYREEE (reference sequence). Deletions cut 0 bases from V and 6 bases from J, with 13 bases between. The CDR3 extends over 15 amino acids. The table came from immunoSEQ multiplex PCR; TCRdb's copy has only in-frame clones and leaves some out. The sample has tens of thousands of clones, about 83% seen once. This specimen consisted of CD4+ or CD8+ T cells sorted from blood, obtained in a trial of the OX40 agonist ivuxolimab. The chain carries TRBV5-4 and TRBJ2-1; D gene uncertain. The receptor's source is an adult with an advanced solid tumor such as melanoma, head and neck, liver or kidney cancer. CDR3 coding DNA: TGTGCCAGCAGCTTGGCCTTGGGCCCGGGCAATGAGCAGTTCTTC. Protein product: CASSLALGPGNEQFF.